This TCR beta chain was sequenced during a study of CD8 T cells in Susac syndrome. With random hexamers, roughly 0.45 to 1 ug RNA was reverse transcribed. TCRdb independently ran MiXCR on the immunoSEQ multiplex PCR reads; one entry per CDR3 protein. The sample records approximately 70,000 distinct CDR3 sequences, 90% to 95% being singletons. This CDR3 contains 13 residues. The germline V gene encodes CDR1 MDHEN and CDR2 SYDVKM. V was shortened by 2 bases and J by 2 bases, with 6 bases between the two germline ends. V is TRBV28 and J is TRBJ1-2; D call uncertain. This clonotype originated in a human donor with multiple sclerosis. Sequencing was carried out using CD8+ T cells from PBMCs. CDR3: CASSLPVNYGYTF. The CDR3 DNA reads as TGTGCCAGCAGTTTACCAGTGAACTATGGCTACACCTTC.